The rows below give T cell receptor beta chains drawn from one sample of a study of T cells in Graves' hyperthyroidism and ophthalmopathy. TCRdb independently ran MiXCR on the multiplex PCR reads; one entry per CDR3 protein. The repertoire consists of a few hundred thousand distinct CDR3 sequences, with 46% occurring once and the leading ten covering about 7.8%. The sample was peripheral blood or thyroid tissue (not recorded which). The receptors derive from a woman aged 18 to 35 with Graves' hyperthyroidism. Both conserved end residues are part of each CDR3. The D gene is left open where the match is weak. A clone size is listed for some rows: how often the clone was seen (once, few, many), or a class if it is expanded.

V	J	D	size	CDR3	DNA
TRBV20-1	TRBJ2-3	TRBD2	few	CSAPRGRESDTQYF	TGCAGTGCTCCTCGCGGGAGGGAGTCAGATACGCAGTATTTT
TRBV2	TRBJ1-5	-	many	CASSGGSYNQPQHF	TGTGCCAGCAGTGGCGGCAGTTACAATCAGCCCCAGCATTTT
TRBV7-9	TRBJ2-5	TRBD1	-	CASTLGQSQETQYF	TGTGCCAGCACATTGGGACAGTCCCAAGAGACCCAGTACTTC
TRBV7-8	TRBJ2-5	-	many	CASSLVMGQGRETQYF	TGTGCCAGCAGCTTAGTGATGGGGCAGGGAAGAGAGACCCAGTACTTC
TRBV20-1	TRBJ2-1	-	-	CSARDASLIGNEQFF	TGCAGTGCTAGAGATGCTAGCCTCATCGGGAATGAGCAGTTCTTC
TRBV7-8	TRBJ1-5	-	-	CASSPSGRETQHF	TGTGCCAGCAGCCCCAGCGGGAGGGAGACCCAGCATTTT
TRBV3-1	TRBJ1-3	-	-	CASCGDEEGNTIYF	TGTGCCAGCTGTGGGGACGAGGAGGGAAACACCATATATTTT
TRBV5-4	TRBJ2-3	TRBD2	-	CASSLTAGVADTQYF	TGTGCCAGCAGCTTGACGGCGGGAGTGGCAGATACGCAGTATTTT
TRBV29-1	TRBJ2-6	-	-	CSVETVQGHPGANVLTF	TGCAGCGTTGAGACCGTCCAGGGACATCCTGGGGCCAACGTCCTGACTTTC
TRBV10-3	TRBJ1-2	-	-	CAIRTANYGYTF	TGTGCCATCAGAACGGCAAACTATGGCTACACCTTC
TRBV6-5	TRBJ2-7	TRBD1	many	CASSYGRGLNYEQYF	TGTGCCAGCAGTTACGGCAGGGGGCTAAACTACGAGCAGTACTTC
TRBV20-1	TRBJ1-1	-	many	CSARRDGFLNTEAFF	TGCAGTGCTAGAAGGGACGGATTTTTAAACACTGAAGCTTTCTTT
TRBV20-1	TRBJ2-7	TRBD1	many	CSARSDRGVDEQYF	TGCAGTGCCAGGTCGGACAGGGGTGTTGACGAGCAGTACTTC
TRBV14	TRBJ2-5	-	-	CASSHPGRGTQYF	TGTGCCAGCAGCCACCCCGGCCGAGGGACCCAGTACTTC
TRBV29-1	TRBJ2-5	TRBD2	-	CSAGRGYVF	TGCAGCGCCGGGAGGGGCTACGTCTTC
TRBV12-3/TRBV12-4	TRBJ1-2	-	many	CASTQTGQVIEHYGYTF	TGTGCCAGCACCCAAACGGGCCAGGTTATCGAACACTATGGCTACACCTTC
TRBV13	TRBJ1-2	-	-	CASSVEGGYTF	TGTGCCAGCAGCGTAGAGGGCGGCTACACCTTC
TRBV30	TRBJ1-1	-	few	CAWSVDQRGKAFF	TGTGCCTGGAGTGTAGACCAGCGGGGGAAAGCTTTCTTT
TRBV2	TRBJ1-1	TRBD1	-	CASSEAGRGRGYTEAFF	TGTGCCAGCAGTGAAGCAGGCAGGGGGCGAGGCTACACTGAAGCTTTCTTT
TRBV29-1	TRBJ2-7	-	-	CSAWDCYEQYF	TGCAGCGCTTGGGACTGCTACGAGCAGTACTTC
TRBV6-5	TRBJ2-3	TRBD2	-	CASSSQLAAGLDTQYF	TGTGCCAGCAGTTCCCAACTAGCGGCAGGCCTAGATACGCAGTATTTT
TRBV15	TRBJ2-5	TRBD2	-	CATSRGTVGTSGRLTLGF	TGTGCCACCAGCAGAGGGACGGTCGGGACTAGCGGCCGCCTTACGTTAGGCTTC
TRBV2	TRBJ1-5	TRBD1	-	CASSEAPRTGGGNQPQHF	TGTGCCAGCAGTGAAGCACCCAGGACAGGGGGTGGCAATCAGCCCCAGCATTTT
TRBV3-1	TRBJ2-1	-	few	CASSRWGRNEQFF	TGTGCCAGCAGTCGCTGGGGTCGGAATGAGCAGTTCTTC
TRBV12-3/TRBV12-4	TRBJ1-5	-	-	CASSLQAPDGNQPQHF	TGTGCCAGCAGTTTGCAGGCACCCGATGGCAATCAGCCCCAGCATTTT
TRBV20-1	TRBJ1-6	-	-	CSAGRASNSPLHF	TGCAGTGCTGGCCGGGCGAGTAATTCACCCCTCCACTTT
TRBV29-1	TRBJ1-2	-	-	CSVIRDGNGYTF	TGCAGCGTGATCCGGGACGGGAATGGCTACACCTTC
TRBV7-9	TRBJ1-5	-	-	CASSPMLATQETQHF	TGTGCCAGCAGCCCAATGCTGGCCACCCAAGAGACCCAGCATTTT
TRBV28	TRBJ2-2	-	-	CASSPGTDATGELFF	TGTGCCAGCAGCCCAGGGACCGATGCGACCGGGGAGCTGTTTTTT
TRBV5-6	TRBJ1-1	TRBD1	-	CASSAHRGLMNTEAFF	TGTGCCAGCAGCGCCCACAGGGGACTCATGAACACTGAAGCTTTCTTT
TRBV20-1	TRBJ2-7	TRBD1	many	CSARVVQGATEQYF	TGCAGTGCTAGAGTAGTGCAGGGGGCAACCGAGCAGTACTTC
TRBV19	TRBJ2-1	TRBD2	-	CASSRKRESRNEQFF	TGTGCCAGTAGTAGGAAGCGGGAGTCGCGGAATGAGCAGTTCTTC
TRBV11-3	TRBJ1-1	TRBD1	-	CASASETGGHTEAFF	TGTGCCAGCGCCTCGGAGACAGGGGGCCACACTGAAGCTTTCTTT
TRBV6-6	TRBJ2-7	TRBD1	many	CASSSTGTMNEQYF	TGTGCCAGCAGTTCGACAGGGACCATGAACGAGCAGTACTTC
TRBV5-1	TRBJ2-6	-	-	CASSISGRRGSGANVLTF	TGCGCCAGCAGCATCTCAGGGAGGAGGGGGTCTGGGGCCAACGTCCTGACTTTC
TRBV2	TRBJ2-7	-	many	CASNRDIDEQYF	TGTGCCAGCAATCGGGACATCGACGAGCAGTACTTC
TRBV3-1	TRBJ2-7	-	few	CASSQVPRYEQYF	TGTGCCAGCAGCCAAGTCCCGCGGTACGAGCAGTACTTC
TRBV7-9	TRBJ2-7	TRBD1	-	CASSDKGAALSYEQYF	TGTGCCAGCAGTGATAAGGGGGCAGCACTCTCCTACGAGCAGTACTTC
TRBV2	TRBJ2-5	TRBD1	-	CASSKQGVSRGETQYF	TGTGCCAGCAGTAAACAGGGGGTCAGCCGGGGAGAGACCCAGTACTTC
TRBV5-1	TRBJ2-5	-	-	CANSLVQHQETQYF	TGCGCCAACAGCTTGGTACAGCACCAAGAGACCCAGTACTTC
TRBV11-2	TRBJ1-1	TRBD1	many	CASSGGTAELEAFF	TGTGCCAGCAGCGGTGGGACAGCTGAGCTTGAAGCTTTCTTT